The 14 T cell receptor beta chains in this list originate from one sample, sequenced in a study of blood T cell repertoires in COVID-19. The data were produced by immunoSEQ multiplex PCR, yet TCRdb's version contains in-frame clones alone and is incomplete. The repertoire holds roughly 140,000 clones, with roughly 80% as singletons. Sequenced material: peripheral blood. All receptors come from a man aged 60-69 years with acute or convalescent COVID-19.

The CDR3 nucleotides are TGTGCCAGCTCACCAAAGGTGGGACAGGGAGTCGAGCAGTACTTC. Its translation: CASSPKVGQGVEQYF. The chain joins TRBV18 to TRBJ2-7; 9 bases fit TRBD1. With 2 bases clipped from V and 6 bases from J, the junction kept 8 bases outside the gene matches. Germline V gene sequence: CDR1 KGHSH, CDR2 LQKENI. The CDR3 covers 15 residues.

The chain recombines TRBV19 with TRBJ2-7; D unresolved. Germline V gene sequence: CDR1 LNHDA, CDR2 SQIVND (reference sequence). This CDR3 spans 13 amino acids. V lost 0 bases to trimming and J lost 1 base, with 4 bases between them. CDR3 in amino acids: CASSIDGSYEQYF. The CDR3 DNA sequence: TGTGCCAGTAGTATAGACGGGTCCTACGAGCAGTACTTC.

The rearrangement links TRBV28 to TRBJ1-3; possible D gene TRBD1, 6 bases. Germline loops: CDR1 MDHEN, CDR2 SYDVKM. The CDR3 sequence is 17 residues long. The V gene lost 6 bases and the J gene lost 3 bases, with 21 bases spanning the gap. CDR3 protein: CASRESGTPESGNTIYF. As DNA, the CDR3 is TGTGCCAGCAGGGAGAGTGGGACACCAGAGAGTGGAAACACCATATATTTT.

The rearrangement links TRBV11-2 to TRBJ2-7; D is possibly TRBD2 (6 bases). CDR3 length equals 14 residues. V was shortened by 6 bases and J by 2 bases, with 14 bases between the two germline ends. Germline V gene lookup returns CDR1 SGHAT and CDR2 FQNNGV. The CDR3 DNA follows: TGTGCCAGCAGTCCCGGGCGGGGTGCCTACGAGCAGTACTTC. Translating it yields CASSPGRGAYEQYF.

This chain uses TRBV4-2 with TRBJ2-1, with TRBD2 identical over 10 bases. J gave up 5 bases and V 1 base, and 5 bases lay outside the gene matches. The length of the CDR3 is 16 residues. Germline V gives CDR1 LGHNA, CDR2 YNFKEQ. CDR3 residues: CASSQARTSGDNEQFF. In DNA form, the CDR3 reads TGTGCCAGCAGCCAAGCGAGGACTAGCGGAGACAATGAGCAGTTCTTC.

This chain uses TRBV28 with TRBJ2-2; TRBD2 might be the D (7 bases). V gave up 4 bases and J gave up 4 bases, with 19 bases separating them. CDR3 size: 17 residues. Germline CDR1 is MDHEN and CDR2 is SYDVKM. The CDR3 bases are TGTGCCAGCAGTTCCGCAGGGGCGGGGGCGAGCACCGGGGAGCTGTTTTTT. Its translation: CASSSAGAGASTGELFF. Variable domain in full (rest from reference TRBV28 and TRBJ2-2): DVKVTQSSRYLVKRTGEKVFLECVQDMDHENMFWYRQDPGLGLRLIYFSYDVKMKEKGDIPEGYSVSREKKERFSLILESASTNQTSMYLCASSSAGAGASTGELFFGEGSRLTVL.

The V call is TRBV21-1, the J call TRBJ2-2; the table's D call of TRBD2 was not tested on the DNA. TRBV21-1 has pseudogene status. This CDR3 is built from 17 residues. The CDR3 bases are TGTGCCAGCAGCAAAAGGGGGACTAGCGGGTTCACCGGGGAGCTGTTTTTT. Amino acids: CASSKRGTSGFTGELFF.

This clone occurred once. This chain connects TRBV18 to TRBJ2-5; 8 bases are a match to TRBD1. The CDR3 has 13 amino acids. V dropped 8 bases and J dropped 5; count of bases not matched to a gene: 7. The germline CDR1 and CDR2 sequences are KGHSH and LQKENI. The CDR3: CASRMTGAETQYF. In DNA, the CDR3 is TGTGCCAGCCGGATGACAGGGGCCGAGACCCAGTACTTC.

The rearrangement links TRBV10-3 to TRBJ2-3; 13 nucleotides agree with TRBD2. This CDR3 has 15 residues. Trimming at V came to 7 bases and at J to 5 bases, leaving 6 bases not matched to a gene. CDR1 is ENHRY and CDR2 is SYGVKD in the germline V gene. The CDR3 loop reads CAITRLAGGVDTQYF. As DNA, the CDR3 is TGTGCCATCACCCGACTAGCGGGGGGTGTAGATACGCAGTATTTT.

The rearrangement uses TRBV4-2 and TRBJ2-5; no definite D call. The CDR3 has 13 amino acids. Germline values: CDR1 LGHNA, CDR2 YNFKEQ. The germline V and J ends were trimmed by 1 base and 4 bases, with 7 bases remaining between them. The CDR3 sequence: CASSQAERETQYF. The CDR3 nucleotides are TGTGCCAGCAGCCAAGCTGAGCGAGAGACCCAGTACTTC.

The chain joins TRBV6-1 to TRBJ1-5; D remains ambiguous. In germline, CDR1 is MNHNS, CDR2 SASEGT. The CDR3 is 16 residues long. Trimming stripped 1 base from V and 3 bases from J, with 13 bases between. Here the CDR3 reads CASSEVAGIYNQPQHF. Here the CDR3 DNA reads TGTGCCAGCAGTGAAGTCGCGGGGATTTACAATCAGCCCCAGCATTTT.

The J gene is TRBJ2-3, the V gene TRBV27; D is undetermined. Germline V lookup: CDR1 MNHEY, CDR2 SMNVEV (reference sequence). V gave up 6 bases and J gave up 5 bases, with 12 bases separating them. The CDR3 runs to 13 residues. CDR3 nucleotides: TGTGCCAGCAGATCCTCACAAAGAGATACGCAGTATTTT. Protein product: CASRSSQRDTQYF.

CDR3 amino acids: CASSSGTGGVGNTIYF. The CDR3 region has the DNA TGTGCCAGCAGCTCCGGGACAGGGGGCGTTGGAAACACCATATATTTT. J is TRBJ1-3 and V is TRBV5-4; 12 bases fit TRBD1. Germline values: CDR1 SGHNT, CDR2 YYREEE (reference sequence). The ends lost 3 bases at V and 3 bases at J; junction bases unmatched: 4. The CDR3 length is 16 residues.

The chain has TRBV4-1 and TRBJ1-1; no firm D call. The CDR3 runs 15 residues. The germline V gene has CDR1 MGHRA and CDR2 YSYEKL. V lost 6 bases and J 1 base, leaving 15 bases between the germline ends. CDR3 region: CASRAIRGRNTEAFF. The DNA of the CDR3 is TGCGCCAGCAGAGCTATCCGGGGTCGGAACACTGAAGCTTTCTTT.